The 26 T cell receptor beta chains presented below share a single source sample, sequenced in a study of PD-L1 blockade in urothelial cancer. Specified time point: peripheral blood 6 weeks after treatment start. The method was immunoSEQ multiplex PCR; TCRdb's version includes in-frame clones alone and lacks a portion of them. The sample has 65,000 to 85,000 clones; roughly 90% are singletons. Here the sequenced sample was PBMCs, taken around atezolizumab (anti-PD-L1) treatment. The receptors were sampled from a woman older than 75 with urothelial cancer.

The chain combines TRBV5-1 with TRBJ2-5, with D hard to call. The germline gives CDR1 SGHRS, CDR2 YFSETQ. Trimming took 0 bases from V and 2 from J, leaving 5 bases between them. The CDR3 consists of 13 residues. The CDR3 spells CASSLDTQETQYF. In nucleotides, the CDR3 is TGCGCCAGCAGCTTGGACACGCAAGAGACCCAGTACTTC.

The chain joins TRBV19 to TRBJ2-1, with 8 bases lining up with TRBD2. The V gene end was trimmed by 3 bases and the J gene end by 0 bases; junction bases not matched to a gene: 4. The germline gives CDR1 LNHDA, CDR2 SQIVND (reference sequence). This CDR3 has 16 residues. CDR3 region: CASSIFSGSSYNEQFF. CDR3 in DNA: TGTGCCAGTAGTATCTTCAGCGGGAGCTCCTACAATGAGCAGTTCTTC.

This chain links TRBV5-4 with TRBJ2-2; D gene uncertain. V was shortened by 0 bases and J by 9 bases, with 9 bases between the two germline ends. The CDR3 covers 13 residues. From germline, CDR1 is SGHNT and CDR2 YYREEE (reference sequence). The CDR3 loop is CASSLVASRELFF. The CDR3 DNA sequence: TGTGCCAGCAGCTTGGTGGCATCCCGGGAGCTGTTTTTT.

This chain uses TRBV7-9 with TRBJ2-1; possible D gene TRBD1, 6 bases. The CDR3 sequence is 17 residues long. CDR1 SEHNR and CDR2 FQNEAQ come from the germline V gene (reference sequence). The V end lost 3 bases, the J end lost 8 bases, and 23 bases lay between the germline ends. The DNA of the CDR3 is TGTGCCAGCAGCTTGGCCCCAGGGGCTCGGATATCGGATGAGCAGTTCTTC. Its protein product is CASSLAPGARISDEQFF. The complete variable domain, with remaining parts taken from reference TRBV7-9 and TRBJ2-1, reads DTGVSQNPRHKITKRGQNVTFRCDPISEHNRLYWYRQTLGQGPEFLTYFQNEAQLEKSRLLSDRFSAERPKGSFSTLEIQRTEQGDSAMYLCASSLAPGARISDEQFFGPGTRLTVL.

This chain connects TRBV10-1 to TRBJ1-1; D might be TRBD1 (6 bases). V was clipped by 5 bases and J by 3 bases, with 10 bases between them. Germline V gives CDR1 WNHNN, CDR2 SYGVQD (reference sequence). CDR3 length: 13 amino acids. The CDR3 DNA follows: TGCGCCAGCAGTATGGACAGCTACACTGAAGCTTTCTTT. It is translated as CASSMDSYTEAFF.

This clone was recorded only once. This chain links TRBV5-4 with TRBJ1-1; D gene unclear. The V gene lost 0 bases and the J gene lost 2 bases, with 8 bases spanning the gap. Germline CDR1 SGHNT, CDR2 YYREEE (reference sequence). CDR3 length: 14 amino acids. The CDR3 DNA follows: TGTGCCAGCAGCTTGGAACAGCCCAACACTGAAGCTTTCTTT. It translates to CASSLEQPNTEAFF.

This clone was observed a handful of times. V usage is TRBV5-1 and J usage is TRBJ1-2; TRBD1 matches at 10 bases. V was clipped by 6 bases and J by 5 bases; unmatched bases: 7. The germline gives CDR1 SGHRS, CDR2 YFSETQ. The CDR3 consists of 14 residues. CDR3 residues: CASTDSGQGYGYTF. In DNA form, the CDR3 reads TGCGCCAGCACCGATTCGGGACAGGGGTATGGCTACACCTTC. The full variable domain, its missing parts supplied by reference TRBV5-1 and TRBJ1-2, is KAGVTQTPRYLIKTRGQQVTLSCSPISGHRSVSWYQQTPGQGLQFLFEYFSETQRNKGNFPGRFSGRQFSNSRSEMNVSTLELGDSALYLCASTDSGQGYGYTFGSGTRLTVV.

V gene TRBV7-2 combines with J gene TRBJ2-7, with a possible D match to TRBD1 (6 bases). The V gene lost 1 base and the J gene lost 1 base, with 11 bases spanning the gap. The germline CDR1 and CDR2 sequences are SGHTA and FQGNSA. The CDR3 is made up of 15 amino acids. The CDR3 reads CASSLVWDTSYEQYF. CDR3 coding DNA: TGTGCCAGCAGCTTAGTCTGGGACACTTCCTACGAGCAGTACTTC.

The V gene is TRBV28, the J gene TRBJ1-2; D remains ambiguous. This CDR3 spans 13 amino acids. Germline V gives CDR1 MDHEN, CDR2 SYDVKM. V gave up 2 bases and J gave up 2 bases, with 6 bases separating them. The CDR3 reads CASSLAGNYGYTF. In nucleotides, the CDR3 is TGTGCCAGCAGTTTAGCGGGGAACTATGGCTACACCTTC.

The chain has TRBV5-1 and TRBJ2-5; 7 bases are shared with TRBD1. Unmatched junction bases numbered 6, after V lost 0 bases and J lost 4 bases. The CDR3 sequence is 15 residues long. Germline lookup yields CDR1 SGHRS and CDR2 YFSETQ. The CDR3 DNA is TGCGCCAGCAGCTTGGCAGGGGGTTTAAGAGAGACCCAGTACTTC. This encodes CASSLAGGLRETQYF.

V is TRBV29-1 and J is TRBJ2-7; TRBD1 matches 8 bases. Trimming took 6 bases from V and 5 from J; bases not matched to a gene: 9. There are 13 residues in the CDR3. Germline V gene lookup returns CDR1 SQVTM and CDR2 ANQGSEA. In DNA, the CDR3 is TGCAGCGTCTACGGACAGGGAGGAGACGAGCAGTACTTC. This sequence encodes CSVYGQGGDEQYF.

The chain links TRBV5-4 to TRBJ2-3; 7 bases map to TRBD1. With 5 bases clipped from V and 3 bases from J, the junction kept 9 bases outside the gene matches. The CDR3 loop spans 15 amino acids. CDR1 SGHNT and CDR2 YYREEE come from the germline V gene (reference sequence). The CDR3 DNA follows: TGTGCCAGCAGGCCGTCCCCGACAGGGACAGATACGCAGTATTTT. It specifies CASRPSPTGTDTQYF. Filled out from reference TRBV5-4 and TRBJ2-3, the complete variable domain reads ETGVTQSPTHLIKTRGQQVTLRCSSQSGHNTVSWYQQALGQGPQFIFQYYREEENGRGNFPPRFSGLQFPNYSSELNVNALELDDSALYLCASRPSPTGTDTQYFGPGTRLTVL.

This clone has only a few counts. CDR3 protein: CASSLYNREPEQYF. The CDR3 DNA reads TGTGCCAGCAGCTTGTATAACAGGGAGCCCGAGCAGTACTTC. V is TRBV5-5 and J is TRBJ2-7; weak D call: TRBD1 (6 bases). Trimming took off 1 base at V and 6 bases at J, with 14 bases between the two ends. CDR3 size: 14 residues. The germline gives CDR1 SGHKS, CDR2 YYEKEE (reference sequence).

The CDR3 here is CASSWDRGAEAFF. The DNA of the CDR3 is TGTGCCAGCTCATGGGACAGGGGCGCTGAAGCTTTCTTT. The rearrangement uses TRBV18 and TRBJ1-1; TRBD1 matches 10 bases. CDR3 length: 13 residues. Germline CDR1 reads KGHSH; CDR2 reads LQKENI. V shed 5 bases, J shed 6 bases, and the junction held 3 bases outside the gene matches.

The chain links TRBV4-2 to TRBJ1-5, with D unclear. The CDR3 runs to 15 residues. With 1 base removed from V and 7 bases from J, the gap between germline ends came to 14 bases. Germline V gene sequence: CDR1 LGHNA, CDR2 YNFKEQ. CDR3 bases: TGTGCCAGCAGCCAAGCCCGGGTTCTGAACCAGCCCCAGCATTTT. This gives the protein CASSQARVLNQPQHF.

The chain has TRBV27 and TRBJ2-5; 12 nucleotides match TRBD2. V was pared by 5 bases and J by 1 base, with 8 bases of the junction left unmatched. The CDR3 has 17 residues. Germline CDR1 reads MNHEY; CDR2 reads SMNVEV (reference sequence). The CDR3 region has the DNA TGTGCCAGCAGTCTTGGACTAGCGGGACACTTCCAAGAGACCCAGTACTTC. It is translated as CASSLGLAGHFQETQYF.

The chain links TRBV20-1 to TRBJ2-7, with D uncertain. The V gene's germline CDR1 is DFQATT and CDR2 SNEGSKA (reference sequence). The CDR3 is made up of 10 amino acids. V gave up 4 bases and J gave up 7 bases, with 8 bases separating them. The CDR3 reads CSATPKEQYF. The CDR3 bases are TGCAGTGCTACCCCTAAAGAGCAGTACTTC.

The J gene is TRBJ2-3, the V gene TRBV19, with D tentatively TRBD1 (5 bases). Germline V gene data show CDR1 as LNHDA and CDR2 as SQIVND (reference sequence). V was shortened by 6 bases and J by 6 bases, with 16 bases between the two germline ends. CDR3 length: 14 residues. CDR3 in DNA: TGTGCCAGTAGCTCCCTTCCTAGGGGTGATACGCAGTATTTT. This encodes CASSSLPRGDTQYF. The whole variable domain, filled in from reference TRBV19 and TRBJ2-3, reads DGGITQSPKYLFRKEGQNVTLSCEQNLNHDAMYWYRQDPGQGLRLIYYSQIVNDFQKGDIAEGYSVSREKKESFPLTVTSAQKNPTAFYLCASSSLPRGDTQYFGPGTRLTVL.

The V and J genes are TRBV7-9 and TRBJ2-5; perhaps TRBD1 as D (6 bases). With 4 bases removed from V and 5 bases from J, the gap between germline ends came to 11 bases. Germline lookup yields CDR1 SEHNR and CDR2 FQNEAQ (reference sequence). The CDR3 runs 13 residues. The CDR3 nucleotides read TGTGCCAGCAGCTCAGGGGCACCTGAGACCCAGTACTTC. This translates into CASSSGAPETQYF.

The V and J genes are TRBV4-1 and TRBJ2-7; D possibly corresponds to TRBD1 (6 bases). The CDR3 runs 14 residues. V lost 2 bases and J 6 bases, leaving 14 bases between the germline ends. The germline V gene has CDR1 MGHRA and CDR2 YSYEKL. This CDR3 reads CASSQPDSLGEQYF. Written as DNA, the CDR3 is TGCGCCAGCAGCCAACCGGACAGTCTGGGCGAGCAGTACTTC.

The chain uses TRBV2 and TRBJ2-5; 10 bases map to TRBD2. Germline trimming cut 5 bases from V and 5 bases from J; bases unmatched to any gene: 5. The CDR3 covers 14 residues. CDR1 is SNHLY and CDR2 is FYNNEI in the germline V gene. The CDR3 DNA sequence: TGTGCCAGCAGTAAGGGACTAGCGCGGGAGACCCAGTACTTC. This sequence encodes CASSKGLARETQYF.

V is TRBV5-1 and J is TRBJ1-4; the match to TRBD1 covers 7 bases. V lost 0 bases to trimming and J lost 7 bases; unmatched junction nucleotides: 0. Germline lookup yields CDR1 SGHRS and CDR2 YFSETQ. The CDR3 contains 13 residues. The CDR3 sequence: CASSLDRGEKLFF. CDR3 in DNA: TGCGCCAGCAGCTTGGACAGGGGTGAAAAACTGTTTTTT.

This chain links TRBV28 with TRBJ2-3; TRBD2 matches at 15 bases. The germline gives CDR1 MDHEN, CDR2 SYDVKM. This CDR3 is built from 18 residues. J lost 1 base, V lost 3 bases, and 5 bases had no gene match. CDR3 sequence reads: CASSLGLAGGGGTDTQYF. In DNA form, the CDR3 reads TGTGCCAGCAGTTTGGGACTAGCGGGAGGTGGGGGCACAGATACGCAGTATTTT.

CDR3 loop: CASSVGPEGTEAFF. DNA of the CDR3: TGTGCCAGCAGCGTTGGTCCGGAGGGCACTGAAGCTTTCTTT. This rearrangement joins TRBV9 to TRBJ1-1; D is unresolved. This CDR3 has 14 amino acids. The V gene's germline CDR1 is SGDLS and CDR2 YYNGEE. The germline V and J ends were trimmed by 2 bases and 4 bases, with 12 bases remaining between them.

The sample holds a few counts of this clone. The rearrangement uses TRBV2 and TRBJ1-2; a possible D gene is TRBD1 (5 bases). The CDR3 has 11 residues. Per the germline V gene, CDR1 is SNHLY and CDR2 is FYNNEI. V shed 8 bases and J shed 10 bases, with 14 bases lying between them. CDR3 bases: TGTGCCAGCGGGGGGGGACGGAACTACACCTTC. Amino acid sequence: CASGGGRNYTF.

The rearrangement links TRBV29-1 to TRBJ2-1; 8 nucleotides agree with TRBD2. Per germline, CDR1 SQVTM and CDR2 ANQGSEA. The junction had 19 bases not matched to a gene; V was cut back by 3 bases and J by 12 bases. The CDR3 consists of 16 residues. The CDR3 bases are TGCAGCGTTGATGGGGGGGCTAGCGGGCCGACACAAGGGCAGTTCTTC. Encoded protein: CSVDGGASGPTQGQFF.